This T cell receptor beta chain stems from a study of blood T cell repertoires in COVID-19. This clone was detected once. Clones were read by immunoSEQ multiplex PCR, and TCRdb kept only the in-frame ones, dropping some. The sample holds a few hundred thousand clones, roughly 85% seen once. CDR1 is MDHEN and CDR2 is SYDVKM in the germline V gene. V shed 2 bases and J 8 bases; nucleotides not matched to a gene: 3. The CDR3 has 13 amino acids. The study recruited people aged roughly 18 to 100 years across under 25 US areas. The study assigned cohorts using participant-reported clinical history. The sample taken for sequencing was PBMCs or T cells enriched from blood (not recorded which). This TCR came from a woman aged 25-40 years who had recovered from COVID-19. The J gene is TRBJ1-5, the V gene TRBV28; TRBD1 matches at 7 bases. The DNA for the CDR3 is TGTGCCAGCAGTTTAACCAGGGGGGAGCCCCAGCATTTT. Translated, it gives CASSLTRGEPQHF.